The sequence of this T cell receptor beta chain was determined in a study of response to subunit inactivated influenza vaccine. The study's findings and limits: Authors suggested seasonal influenza vaccinations each recruit few new T cells.

From the RT-PCR reads, TCRdb called clonotypes with MiXCR, one entry per CDR3 protein. The table shows roughly 790,000 distinct CDR3 sequences, with around 21% occurring only once. As for this clonotype: Its antigen is unknown.

The sequencing here drew on PBMCs from blood, taken roughly 5 days after vaccination. The TCR comes from a man aged 45-65 years who received an inactivated influenza vaccine.

The CDR3 DNA follows: TGTGCCAGCAGTTCCTGGACCGGGACAGGGTACACCGGGGAGCTGTTTTTT. Translation: CASSSWTGTGYTGELFF. The chain combines TRBV27 with TRBJ2-2; TRBD1 aligns across 9 bases. The V gene end was trimmed by 4 bases and the J gene end by 3 bases; junction bases not matched to a gene: 9. The CDR3 consists of 17 residues. CDR1 and CDR2 (germline): MNHEY, SMNVEV (reference sequence).